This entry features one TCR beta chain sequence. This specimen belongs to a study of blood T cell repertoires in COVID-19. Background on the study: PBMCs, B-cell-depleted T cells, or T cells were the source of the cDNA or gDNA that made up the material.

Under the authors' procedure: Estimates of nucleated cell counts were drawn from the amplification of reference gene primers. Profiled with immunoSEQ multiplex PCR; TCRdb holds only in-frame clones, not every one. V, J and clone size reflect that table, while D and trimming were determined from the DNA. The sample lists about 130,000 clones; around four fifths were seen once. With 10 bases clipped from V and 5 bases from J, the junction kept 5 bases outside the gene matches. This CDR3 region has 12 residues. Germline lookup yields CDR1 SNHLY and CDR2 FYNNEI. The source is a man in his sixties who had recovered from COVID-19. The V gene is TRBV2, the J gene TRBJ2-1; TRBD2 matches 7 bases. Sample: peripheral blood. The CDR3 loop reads CATRDYNNEQFF. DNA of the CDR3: TGTGCCACCCGGGACTACAACAATGAGCAGTTCTTC. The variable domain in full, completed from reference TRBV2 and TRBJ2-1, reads EPEVTQTPSHQVTQMGQEVILRCVPISNHLYFYWYRQILGQKVEFLVSFYNNEISEKSEIFDDQFSVERPDGSNFTLKIRSTKLEDSAMYFCATRDYNNEQFFGPGTRLTVL.